These T cell receptor beta chains were read from a single sample in a study of Tregs in tolerant kidney transplant recipients. Here immunoSEQ multiplex PCR was the method, and the copy in TCRdb shows in-frame clones only, minus some. The sample records 50,000 to 55,000 clones, roughly nine tenths being singletons. The starting material was CD8+ T cells from blood (PBMCs), obtained 24 months after the transplant. The receptors shown here come from a human patient who received a combined kidney and bone marrow transplant. Some T cells may be graft donor cells. The CDR3 runs from the conserved cysteine through the conserved F or W. D genes are given only for firm matches. Expanded clones get a size class; other rows say once, few or many, or leave the size out.

CDR3 length: 16; J gene: TRBJ1-2; clone size: few; D gene: TRBD1; V gene: TRBV19; CDR3 DNA: TGTGCCAGTAGTATAGATTCGGGACAGGGAAGGAAGGGCTACACCTTC; CDR3 protein: CASSIDSGQGRKGYTF
CDR3 length: 13; J gene: TRBJ2-7; clone size: NA; D gene: TRBD2; V gene: TRBV7-8; CDR3 DNA: TGTGCCAGCAGCCCCCGGGACTACTACGAGCAGTACTTC; CDR3 protein: CASSPRDYYEQYF
CDR3 length: 14; J gene: TRBJ2-7; clone size: NA; D gene: NA; V gene: TRBV11-3; CDR3 DNA: TGTGCCAGCAGCCTACCGAAAAGCTCCTACGAGCAGTACTTC; CDR3 protein: CASSLPKSSYEQYF
CDR3 length: 15; J gene: TRBJ2-1; clone size: NA; D gene: TRBD1; V gene: TRBV12-5; CDR3 DNA: TGTGCTAGTGGCGTACGGGGACAGGACTACAATGAGCAGTTCTTC; CDR3 protein: CASGVRGQDYNEQFF
CDR3 length: 15; J gene: TRBJ2-1; clone size: NA; D gene: NA; V gene: TRBV13; CDR3 DNA: TGTGCCAGCAGCTTAGGTGTCTCGCGGGCAAGTGAGCAGTTCTTC; CDR3 protein: CASSLGVSRASEQFF
CDR3 length: 16; J gene: TRBJ2-1; clone size: NA; D gene: NA; V gene: TRBV5-4; CDR3 DNA: TGTGCCAGCAGCGCAGGGGTACCAGGCGGCTACAATGAGCAGTTCTTC; CDR3 protein: CASSAGVPGGYNEQFF
CDR3 length: 15; J gene: TRBJ1-2; clone size: NA; D gene: NA; V gene: TRBV6-6; CDR3 DNA: TGTGCCAGCAGTTACTCAGGAGAGGATTTCTATGGCTACACCTTC; CDR3 protein: CASSYSGEDFYGYTF
CDR3 length: 20; J gene: TRBJ1-5; clone size: NA; D gene: NA; V gene: TRBV5-5; CDR3 DNA: TGTGCCAGCAGCTTGGAGGTTCCCCAGTTCCTAGAGAATAGCAATCAGCCCCAGCATTTT; CDR3 protein: CASSLEVPQFLENSNQPQHF
CDR3 length: 14; J gene: TRBJ2-1; clone size: NA; D gene: TRBD2; V gene: TRBV2; CDR3 DNA: TGTGCCAGCAGGGGACTAGACTCCTACAATGAGCAGTTCTTC; CDR3 protein: CASRGLDSYNEQFF
CDR3 length: 17; J gene: TRBJ1-2; clone size: NA; D gene: TRBD1; V gene: TRBV4-3; CDR3 DNA: TGCGCCAGCAGCCCCAGCGGGTCGGGGACAGGGGGCTATGGCTACACCTTC; CDR3 protein: CASSPSGSGTGGYGYTF
CDR3 length: 14; J gene: TRBJ1-1; clone size: NA; D gene: NA; V gene: TRBV5-6; CDR3 DNA: TGTGCCAGCAGCTATTTAACAGGTAACACTGAAGCTTTCTTT; CDR3 protein: CASSYLTGNTEAFF
CDR3 length: 15; J gene: TRBJ2-3; clone size: NA; D gene: TRBD2; V gene: TRBV13; CDR3 DNA: TGTGCCAGCAGCCCGCGGACTAGCGGGGTGGATACGCAGTATTTT; CDR3 protein: CASSPRTSGVDTQYF
CDR3 length: 15; J gene: TRBJ2-1; clone size: NA; D gene: TRBD1; V gene: TRBV5-1; CDR3 DNA: TGCGCCAGCAGCTCATCCGGGACAGGGGCCAATGAGCAGTTCTTC; CDR3 protein: CASSSSGTGANEQFF
CDR3 length: 15; J gene: TRBJ2-7; clone size: NA; D gene: NA; V gene: TRBV5-5; CDR3 DNA: TGTGCCAGCAGCTTGGGACGGAGGAACTCCTACGAGCAGTACTTC; CDR3 protein: CASSLGRRNSYEQYF
CDR3 length: 14; J gene: TRBJ2-7; clone size: once; D gene: TRBD1; V gene: TRBV11-3; CDR3 DNA: TGTGCCAGCAGCCTTCGGACAGGCCACTACGAGCAGTACTTC; CDR3 protein: CASSLRTGHYEQYF
CDR3 length: 14; J gene: TRBJ2-7; clone size: once; D gene: NA; V gene: TRBV7-6; CDR3 DNA: TGTGCCAGCAGCTCTGGGGCAAGAGCCTACGAGCAGTACTTC; CDR3 protein: CASSSGARAYEQYF
CDR3 length: 15; J gene: TRBJ2-2; clone size: NA; D gene: NA; V gene: TRBV13; CDR3 DNA: TGTGCCAGCAGCCCCGGGACACTGAACACCGGGGAGCTGTTTTTT; CDR3 protein: CASSPGTLNTGELFF
CDR3 length: 14; J gene: TRBJ1-1; clone size: NA; D gene: TRBD1; V gene: TRBV5-5; CDR3 DNA: TGTGCCAGCAGCTTCACAGGGGGATCTACTGAAGCTTTCTTT; CDR3 protein: CASSFTGGSTEAFF
CDR3 length: 17; J gene: TRBJ2-1; clone size: NA; D gene: NA; V gene: TRBV4-3; CDR3 DNA: TGCGCCAGCAGCCAAGTTTCAGATTTTCCGTCTTACAATGAGCAGTTCTTC; CDR3 protein: CASSQVSDFPSYNEQFF
CDR3 length: 13; J gene: TRBJ1-1; clone size: once; D gene: NA; V gene: TRBV5-4; CDR3 DNA: TGTGCCAGCAGCTTGGCGCGGAACACTGAAGCTTTCTTT; CDR3 protein: CASSLARNTEAFF
CDR3 length: 16; J gene: TRBJ2-1; clone size: NA; D gene: TRBD2; V gene: TRBV4-1; CDR3 DNA: TGCGCCAGCAGCCAGGAGGCGGGGGACCCCTACAATGAGCAGTTCTTC; CDR3 protein: CASSQEAGDPYNEQFF
CDR3 length: 17; J gene: TRBJ1-2; clone size: NA; D gene: TRBD1; V gene: TRBV5-6; CDR3 DNA: TGTGCCAGCAGCGACGGACAGGGGGCGCTGATATACTATGGCTACACCTTC; CDR3 protein: CASSDGQGALIYYGYTF
CDR3 length: 15; J gene: TRBJ1-2; clone size: NA; D gene: TRBD1; V gene: TRBV28; CDR3 DNA: TGTGCCAGCAGCCTAGGGTTAGGGGGCGCAGGGGGCTACACCTTC; CDR3 protein: CASSLGLGGAGGYTF
CDR3 length: 15; J gene: TRBJ2-5; clone size: NA; D gene: TRBD2; V gene: TRBV10-2; CDR3 DNA: TGCGCCAGCAGTGAGTTACTAGCGGGGGAAGAGACCCAGTACTTC; CDR3 protein: CASSELLAGEETQYF
CDR3 length: 14; J gene: TRBJ2-5; clone size: NA; D gene: TRBD1; V gene: TRBV27; CDR3 DNA: TGTGCCAGCAGTTCAGGGACAGGGGGAGAGACCCAGTACTTC; CDR3 protein: CASSSGTGGETQYF
CDR3 length: 15; J gene: TRBJ1-5; clone size: NA; D gene: NA; V gene: TRBV6-1; CDR3 DNA: TGTGCCAGCAGTGAAGACAATAATAGCAATCAGCCCCAGCATTTT; CDR3 protein: CASSEDNNSNQPQHF
CDR3 length: 16; J gene: TRBJ2-3; clone size: NA; D gene: TRBD2; V gene: TRBV5-4; CDR3 DNA: TGTGCCAGCAGCGGAGCGGGGGGGCTACGCACAGATACGCAGTATTTT; CDR3 protein: CASSGAGGLRTDTQYF
CDR3 length: 12; J gene: TRBJ2-2; clone size: NA; D gene: NA; V gene: TRBV28; CDR3 DNA: TGTGCCAGCAGCCTAAACTCCGGGGAGCTGTTTTTT; CDR3 protein: CASSLNSGELFF
CDR3 length: 13; J gene: TRBJ2-7; clone size: NA; D gene: NA; V gene: TRBV7-6; CDR3 DNA: TGTGCCAGCAGCCCCCAAGGGGGCTACGAGCAGTACTTC; CDR3 protein: CASSPQGGYEQYF
CDR3 length: 20; J gene: TRBJ2-7; clone size: NA; D gene: TRBD1; V gene: TRBV7-8; CDR3 DNA: TGTGCCAGCAGCTTCAAACTGATAGGACAGGGGAGCTCCAACGACTACGAGCAGTACTTC; CDR3 protein: CASSFKLIGQGSSNDYEQYF
CDR3 length: 14; J gene: TRBJ1-2; clone size: NA; D gene: NA; V gene: TRBV25-1; CDR3 DNA: TGTGCCAGCAGAACAGGGTCTACTAACTATGGCTACACCTTC; CDR3 protein: CASRTGSTNYGYTF
CDR3 length: 15; J gene: TRBJ2-7; clone size: NA; D gene: NA; V gene: TRBV11-3; CDR3 DNA: TGTGCCAGCAGCTTGAGGGGAGGCGTTTCCTACGAGCAGTACTTC; CDR3 protein: CASSLRGGVSYEQYF
CDR3 length: 16; J gene: TRBJ1-2; clone size: NA; D gene: NA; V gene: TRBV9; CDR3 DNA: TGTGCCAGCAGCGACCCCAGGGTCAGAGGGGGATATGGCTACACCTTC; CDR3 protein: CASSDPRVRGGYGYTF
CDR3 length: 14; J gene: TRBJ2-5; clone size: NA; D gene: TRBD1; V gene: TRBV11-2; CDR3 DNA: TGTGCCAGCAGCTTTGGACAGGGGGAGGAGACCCAGTACTTC; CDR3 protein: CASSFGQGEETQYF
CDR3 length: 16; J gene: TRBJ2-3; clone size: NA; D gene: TRBD2; V gene: TRBV7-2; CDR3 DNA: TGTGCCAGCAGCTCATCTAGCGGGGCGAGCACAGATACGCAGTATTTT; CDR3 protein: CASSSSSGASTDTQYF
CDR3 length: 13; J gene: TRBJ2-7; clone size: NA; D gene: TRBD2; V gene: TRBV29-1; CDR3 DNA: TGCAGCGTTGAGGGAGGGATTATCGGCGAGCAGTACTTC; CDR3 protein: CSVEGGIIGEQYF
CDR3 length: 19; J gene: TRBJ2-1; clone size: once; D gene: NA; V gene: TRBV5-6; CDR3 DNA: TGTGCCAGCAGCGAACTCAACCGGGACAAGAGAGGGATTATGTATGAGCAGTTCTTC; CDR3 protein: CASSELNRDKRGIMYEQFF
CDR3 length: 16; J gene: TRBJ2-1; clone size: few; D gene: TRBD2; V gene: TRBV28; CDR3 DNA: TGTGCCAGCCTGGAGAAGCCGGACCTAGCGGGAACTGAGCAGTTCTTC; CDR3 protein: CASLEKPDLAGTEQFF
CDR3 length: 17; J gene: TRBJ1-2; clone size: NA; D gene: TRBD1; V gene: TRBV27; CDR3 DNA: TGTGCCAGCAGGGGTCCGGGACAGGGTTCTCTTCTCTATGGCTACACCTTC; CDR3 protein: CASRGPGQGSLLYGYTF
CDR3 length: 13; J gene: TRBJ1-2; clone size: once; D gene: NA; V gene: TRBV9; CDR3 DNA: TGTGCCAGCAGACCGGGATATGGGGATGGCTACACCTTC; CDR3 protein: CASRPGYGDGYTF
CDR3 length: 15; J gene: TRBJ2-1; clone size: NA; D gene: TRBD2; V gene: TRBV10-2; CDR3 DNA: TGCGCCAGCAGTGAGTTTGGGGGAGGGAACAATGAGCAGTTCTTC; CDR3 protein: CASSEFGGGNNEQFF
CDR3 length: 17; J gene: TRBJ2-1; clone size: NA; D gene: TRBD2; V gene: TRBV13; CDR3 DNA: TGTGCCAGCAGCTTAGCCGTAAGCGGGGCCTCCTACAATGAGCAGTTCTTC; CDR3 protein: CASSLAVSGASYNEQFF
CDR3 length: 17; J gene: TRBJ2-3; clone size: NA; D gene: TRBD2; V gene: TRBV4-1; CDR3 DNA: TGCGCCAGCAGCCAAGGGGGACTAGCGGATGGCACAGATACGCAGTATTTT; CDR3 protein: CASSQGGLADGTDTQYF